This TCR beta chain was recorded in a study of post-analysis software for immune sequencing data. Looking at the study overall: The patients showed relapsing-remitting, secondary progressive and progressive-relapsing multiple sclerosis courses.

Prepared TCR beta cDNA libraries contained unique molecular identifiers. MiXCR, run by TCRdb on the PCR reads, gives a single entry per CDR3 protein. The repertoire holds roughly 400,000 distinct CDR3 sequences, with over 30% as singletons. Findings and caveats of the study: With TRBV5-6, TRBV5-1 and TRBV20-1 included, about five TRBV segments were more frequent in patients than in controls. Relative to controls, patients with multiple sclerosis showed significantly lower normalized Chao1 diversity.

As for this clonotype: The antigen is undetermined.

The germline gives CDR1 SGHKS, CDR2 YYEKEE (reference sequence). V trimming: 1 base; J trimming: 10 bases; junction bases outside the gene matches: 16. The CDR3 totals 16 residues. The sequenced sample consisted of blood. The chain uses TRBV5-5 and TRBJ1-1; 7 bases match TRBD1. This TCR was recovered from a girl aged 2 to 9 with multiple sclerosis. CDR3 loop: CASSLIKQGRRLAAFF. In nucleotides, the CDR3 is TGTGCCAGCAGCTTGATTAAACAGGGGCGACGCCTTGCAGCTTTCTTT.